A single sample is the source of the 17 T cell receptor beta chains below, sequenced in a study of T cells in localized non-small cell lung cancer. Only in-frame clones appear in the TCRdb table, and some are missing; sequencing was by immunoSEQ multiplex PCR. The sample carries about 48,000 clones, roughly 80% recorded once. The material was peripheral blood, obtained before any cancer treatment. These receptors originate from a man aged 35 to 69 with stage I squamous cell lung carcinoma.

This sequence joins TRBV7-2 and TRBJ2-1; 9 bases fit TRBD1. The V and J ends lost 2 bases and 8 bases, in that order; junction bases with no gene match: 10. CDR3 length equals 16 residues. Germline V gene data show CDR1 as SGHTA and CDR2 as FQGNSA. As DNA, the CDR3 is TGTGCCAGCAGCTTAAAGGGGGGGACAGGGTTCGATGAGCAGTTCTTC. This translates into CASSLKGGTGFDEQFF.

The rearrangement joins TRBV7-3 to TRBJ2-3, with D perhaps matching TRBD1 or TRBD2 (6 bases each). Germline V lookup: CDR1 SGHTA, CDR2 FQGTGA. With 4 bases removed from V and 2 bases from J, the gap between germline ends came to 10 bases. This CDR3 comprises 14 residues. The CDR3 here is CASSSGANTDTQYF. For the CDR3, the DNA is TGTGCCAGCAGCTCGGGGGCAAACACAGATACGCAGTATTTT.

The rearrangement links TRBV6-5 to TRBJ2-3, with 7 bases fitting TRBD2. CDR1 is MNHEY and CDR2 is SVGAGI in the germline V gene. CDR3 length: 15 residues. V lost 1 base and J lost 2; bases outside the gene matches: 3. In DNA, the CDR3 is TGTGCCAGCAGTTACTTCAGCGGGAACACAGATACGCAGTATTTT. Its translation is CASSYFSGNTDTQYF.

V is TRBV18 and J is TRBJ1-1, with D unclear. This CDR3 is 11 amino acids long. The ends were cut back, 6 bases at V and 7 bases at J, with 9 bases in the middle. Per the germline V gene, CDR1 is KGHSH and CDR2 is LQKENI. The CDR3 protein is CASSTGNEAFF. The CDR3 region has the DNA TGTGCCAGCTCCACTGGGAATGAAGCTTTCTTT. The full variable domain, in which reference TRBV18 and TRBJ1-1 provide the parts outside the CDR3, is NAGVMQNPRHLVRRRGQEARLRCSPMKGHSHVYWYRQLPEEGLKFMVYLQKENIIDESGMPKERFSAEFPKEGPSILRIQQVVRGDSAAYFCASSTGNEAFFGQGTRLTVV.

The chain links TRBV19 to TRBJ1-2; D uncertain. The germline gives CDR1 LNHDA, CDR2 SQIVND (reference sequence). Trimming took off 7 bases at V and 5 bases at J, with 17 bases between the two ends. The CDR3 runs to 14 residues. The CDR3 nucleotides are TGTGCCAGTAAGCCACTCTCAGAGGGATATGGCTACACCTTC. This sequence encodes CASKPLSEGYGYTF.

The V gene is TRBV28, the J gene TRBJ1-5; D is undetermined. The CDR3 is 15 residues long. The V end was cut by 7 bases, the J end by 0 bases, with 13 bases between. The germline V gene encodes CDR1 MDHEN and CDR2 SYDVKM. This chain's CDR3 is CASKFAGLSNQPQHF. The CDR3 coding sequence is TGTGCCAGCAAGTTTGCAGGTCTTAGCAATCAGCCCCAGCATTTT.

The chain joins TRBV30 to TRBJ2-1; D possibly corresponds to TRBD1 (5 bases). Germline values: CDR1 GTSNPN, CDR2 SVGIG (reference sequence). V gave up 4 bases and J gave up 6 bases, with 10 bases separating them. This CDR3 contains 12 residues. DNA of the CDR3: TGTGCCTGGATAGGCCAGGGCAATGAGCAGTTCTTC. Its protein is CAWIGQGNEQFF.

There are a few counts of this clone. The V gene is TRBV7-9, the J gene TRBJ2-1; 10 bases line up with TRBD1. Losses at the gene ends were 1 base for V and 0 bases for J; bases not matched to a gene: 6. Germline V gene sequence: CDR1 SEHNR, CDR2 FQNEAQ (reference sequence). The CDR3 totals 18 residues. CDR3 amino acids: CASSLVTGGKSSYNEQFF. The CDR3 DNA reads as TGTGCCAGCAGCTTAGTGACAGGGGGCAAGAGCTCCTACAATGAGCAGTTCTTC.

The CDR3 nucleotides are TGTGCCAGCAGCTTAGGGCAAATCTCTGGAAACACCATATATTTT. This encodes CASSLGQISGNTIYF. The chain is built from TRBV7-9 and TRBJ1-3; no reliable D call. Trimming shortened V by 1 base and J by 0 bases, and 7 bases separated the two germline ends. Germline CDR1 SEHNR, CDR2 FQNEAQ (reference sequence). This CDR3 comprises 15 residues.

V is TRBV15 and J is TRBJ2-5; D gene ambiguous. V was pared by 0 bases and J by 1 base, with 3 bases between. This CDR3 has 13 amino acids. Germline CDR1 reads LNHNV; CDR2 reads YYDKDF (reference sequence). CDR3 sequence (DNA): TGTGCCACCAGCAGAGATACCCAAGAGACCCAGTACTTC. Translated: CATSRDTQETQYF.

The chain joins TRBV19 to TRBJ2-3; TRBD1 aligns across 10 bases. The CDR3 is 16 amino acids. Losses at the gene ends were 4 bases for V and 2 bases for J; bases not matched to a gene: 6. CDR1 is LNHDA, CDR2 SQIVND, per germline (reference sequence). The CDR3 bases are TGTGCCAGTAGTACATCGACAGGGGGCGTCACAGATACGCAGTATTTT. Its protein product is CASSTSTGGVTDTQYF. Full variable domain (rest looked up from reference TRBV19 and TRBJ2-3): DGGITQSPKYLFRKEGQNVTLSCEQNLNHDAMYWYRQDPGQGLRLIYYSQIVNDFQKGDIAEGYSVSREKKESFPLTVTSAQKNPTAFYLCASSTSTGGVTDTQYFGPGTRLTVL.

This chain connects TRBV5-1 to TRBJ2-4; tentative D call: TRBD2 (5 bases). This CDR3 has 15 residues. V was cut by 2 bases and J by 2 bases, with 11 bases left in between. The germline V gene encodes CDR1 SGHRS and CDR2 YFSETQ. CDR3 sequence reads: CASSLPEGTKNIQYF. Here the CDR3 DNA reads TGCGCCAGCAGCTTACCTGAGGGTACCAAAAACATTCAGTACTTC.

The rearrangement links TRBV29-1 to TRBJ1-1; D ambiguous. Germline V gives CDR1 SQVTM, CDR2 ANQGSEA. This CDR3 is 13 amino acids long. Trimming took off 4 bases at V and 7 bases at J, with 16 bases between the two ends. The CDR3 is CSVGSSNSNEAFF. CDR3 bases: TGCAGCGTTGGCAGTTCCAATTCTAATGAAGCTTTCTTT.

The rearrangement joins TRBV7-8 to TRBJ2-7, with D maybe TRBD2 (6 bases). Trimming removed 1 base from V and 7 bases from J, with 14 bases in between. The CDR3 consists of 14 residues. Germline V CDR1 and CDR2: SGHVS, FQNEAQ. The CDR3: CASSLVVGGREQYF. The CDR3 DNA reads TGTGCCAGCAGCTTAGTCGTCGGGGGTAGAGAGCAGTACTTC.

This chain links TRBV9 with TRBJ1-6, with D possibly being TRBD1 (6 bases). Germline values: CDR1 SGDLS, CDR2 YYNGEE. The CDR3 loop spans 14 amino acids. V was shortened by 0 bases and J by 10 bases, with 11 bases between the two germline ends. The CDR3 protein is CASSVGGGESPLHF. CDR3 DNA: TGTGCCAGCAGCGTAGGAGGGGGGGAGTCACCCCTCCACTTT.

This chain uses TRBV4-3 with TRBJ1-4; D gene uncertain. CDR3 length: 15 residues. V lost 4 bases to trimming and J lost 0 bases, with 9 bases between them. CDR1 and CDR2 from the germline V gene are LGHNA and YSLEER. As DNA, the CDR3 is TGCGCCAGCAGCCCGAACAGTGCAACTAATGAAAAACTGTTTTTT. Translating gives CASSPNSATNEKLFF.

Regarding this clone: The same CDR3 also results from other DNA sequences found in this sample. The J gene is TRBJ2-1, the V gene TRBV27, with D unclear. V gave up 3 bases and J gave up 6 bases, with 6 bases separating them. Germline CDR1 and CDR2: MNHEY and SMNVEV (reference sequence). This CDR3 has 12 amino acids. DNA of the CDR3: TGTGCCAGCAGTTTGAAAGGCAATGAGCAGTTCTTC. Residues: CASSLKGNEQFF.